This TCR beta chain was sequenced for a study of T cells after yellow fever vaccination. About the research overall: It was SMART-Seq v4 Ultra Low Input that prepared the fractions with low cell numbers.

5'RACE template switching generated TCR cDNA, adding a universal primer site and UMIs. TCRdb called the 5' RACE reads again in MiXCR, with one record for every CDR3 protein. This sample has hundreds of thousands of distinct CDR3 sequences, with approximately 13% found just once. This clonotype was counted a few times. What it binds is not known. The V gene's germline CDR1 is SGHAT and CDR2 FQNNGV. CDR3 length: 16 amino acids. Between the trimmed V and J ends, which lost 3 bases and 5 bases, there was a span of 18 bases. Whole-study findings and limits: Contamination by abundant bulk-population clonotypes could be present in FACS-sorted repertoires.

The clonotype originates from a man aged 30 to 39 who received the YFV17D yellow fever vaccine. The sequenced sample was PBMCs, obtained on the day of the yellow fever booster vaccination. The rearrangement joins TRBV11-2 to TRBJ2-3; possible D gene TRBD2, 5 bases. This CDR3 is CASSFLVAQEVDTQYF. DNA for the CDR3: TGTGCCAGCAGCTTCTTAGTTGCCCAGGAGGTAGATACGCAGTATTTT.